The entry below gives a single TCR beta chain sequence along with its context. The sample originates from a study of blood T cell repertoires in COVID-19. Study details: The samples span acute and convalescent COVID-19 from the United States, Italy and Spain. Sample material is recorded as cDNA or gDNA derived from T cells, B-cell-depleted T cells, or PBMCs.

Per the original data handling: Amplifying reference gene primers gave estimates of nucleated cell counts. Repertoires were generated with immunoSEQ multiplex PCR, while TCRdb's copy carries only in-frame clones and drops some. For V, J and clone size, that table is used; D and trimming come from the DNA. The sample has some 41,000 clones, 80% to 90% seen once. CDR1 is MDHEN, CDR2 SYDVKM, per germline. Trimming stripped 4 bases from V and 7 bases from J, with 11 bases between. There are 13 residues in the CDR3. The receptor was derived from a woman aged 80 or over with active or convalescent COVID-19. The V gene is TRBV28, the J gene TRBJ2-4; perhaps TRBD2 as D (5 bases). Specimen: peripheral blood. The CDR3: CASSWGEGNIQYF. The CDR3 DNA sequence: TGTGCCAGCAGTTGGGGAGAAGGGAACATTCAGTACTTC. Combining the CDR3 with reference TRBV28 and TRBJ2-4 gives the whole variable domain DVKVTQSSRYLVKRTGEKVFLECVQDMDHENMFWYRQDPGLGLRLIYFSYDVKMKEKGDIPEGYSVSREKKERFSLILESASTNQTSMYLCASSWGEGNIQYFGAGTRLSVL.